The 11 T cell receptor beta chains in this list originate from one sample, sequenced in a study of CD4 T cells in relation to SARS-CoV-2 and coronaviruses. The data were produced by immunoSEQ multiplex PCR, yet TCRdb's version contains in-frame clones alone and is incomplete. The sample has about 25,000 clones, approximately 78% seen once. CD4+ T cells from unexposed donors were obtained before the COVID-19 pandemic (2011-2018). The cells were cultured for approximately ten days before CD4+ T cells were isolated. Their specific antigens are unknown. Sample: CD4+ T cells from PBMCs, cultured in vitro. These receptors were obtained from a human donor in good health.

This clone has a handful of counts. The rearrangement uses TRBV7-2 and TRBJ1-1; tentative D call: TRBD1 (6 bases). V lost 4 bases and J lost 7, with 7 bases in between. This CDR3 region has 11 residues. The germline gives CDR1 SGHTA, CDR2 FQGNSA. The CDR3: CASSSGVEAFF. The CDR3 DNA follows: TGTGCCAGCAGCTCAGGGGTTGAAGCTTTCTTT.

This chain links TRBV10-2 with TRBJ1-4; no clear D. There are 13 residues in the CDR3. Trimming pared 5 bases from V and 7 bases from J, leaving 11 bases between. Germline V gene lookup returns CDR1 WSHSY and CDR2 SAAADI. The CDR3: CASSTGVVEKLFF. Here the CDR3 DNA reads TGCGCCAGCAGTACTGGGGTAGTTGAAAAACTGTTTTTT.

This clone was detected once. This chain uses TRBV12-3 or TRBV12-4 with TRBJ2-5, with unresolved D. V was clipped by 3 bases and J by 1 base, with 6 bases between them. The CDR3 extends over 13 amino acids. The CDR3 reads CASSFWSQETQYF. CDR3 in DNA: TGTGCCAGCAGTTTCTGGTCCCAAGAGACCCAGTACTTC.

V usage is TRBV10-2 and J usage is TRBJ2-5, with 11 positions matching TRBD2. Germline CDR1 is WSHSY and CDR2 is SAAADI. J was trimmed by 7 bases and V by 6 bases; bases with no gene match: 7. The CDR3 sequence is 14 residues long. The CDR3 loop is CASRDFGTSGTQYF. As DNA, the CDR3 is TGCGCCAGCAGGGACTTCGGGACTAGCGGGACCCAGTACTTC.

The genes are TRBV2 and TRBJ2-7; 11 bases match TRBD2. This CDR3 region has 13 residues. Germline CDR1 is SNHLY and CDR2 is FYNNEI. J was trimmed by 7 bases and V by 6 bases; bases with no gene match: 5. The CDR3 nucleotides are TGTGCCAGCAGCATAGCGGGAGGGGGTGAGCAGTACTTC. Translating it yields CASSIAGGGEQYF.

The chain joins TRBV27 to TRBJ1-5, with 7 bases aligning to TRBD1. CDR1 MNHEY and CDR2 SMNVEV come from the germline V gene (reference sequence). With 7 bases clipped from V and 4 bases from J, the junction kept 13 bases outside the gene matches. This CDR3 spans 16 amino acids. The CDR3 sequence: CASTYPDRDKNQPQHF. DNA for the CDR3: TGTGCCAGCACCTACCCTGACAGGGATAAAAATCAGCCCCAGCATTTT.

The CDR3 DNA reads as TGTGCCAGCAGCCAAGACAGGGGACAGCGCTACGAGCAGTACTTC. This gives the protein CASSQDRGQRYEQYF. The genes are TRBV3-1 (or the pseudogene TRBV3-2) and TRBJ2-7; TRBD1 matches 7 bases. This CDR3 region has 15 residues. CDR1 and CDR2 from the germline V gene are LGHDT and YNNKEL (reference sequence). The ends lost 0 bases at V and 3 bases at J; junction bases unmatched: 5.

V and J are TRBV4-1 and TRBJ2-3, with D hard to call. CDR1 is MGHRA and CDR2 is YSYEKL in the germline V gene. Trimming stripped 0 bases from V and 4 bases from J, with 14 bases between. The CDR3 sequence is 16 residues long. For the CDR3, the DNA is TGCGCCAGCAGCCAAGATAAGGCGTCGGCTGCAGATACGCAGTATTTT. It specifies CASSQDKASAADTQYF.

This clone rates as medium-sized. The genes are TRBV19 and TRBJ2-1; 7 bases are a match to TRBD1. Looked up from germline, CDR1 is LNHDA and CDR2 is SQIVND (reference sequence). V lost 7 bases, J lost 5 bases, and 8 bases stayed unmatched. The length of the CDR3 is 14 residues. Here the CDR3 DNA reads TGTGCCAGTACCACAGGGGACAGAGACAATGAGCAGTTCTTC. It yields the protein CASTTGDRDNEQFF.

J is TRBJ2-7 and V is TRBV18, with 9 positions matching TRBD1. This CDR3 is built from 16 residues. Germline V gives CDR1 KGHSH, CDR2 LQKENI. Losses at the gene ends were 2 bases for V and 4 bases for J; bases not matched to a gene: 9. CDR3 protein: CASSPAGQGGRYEQYF. CDR3 DNA: TGTGCCAGCTCACCAGCGGGACAGGGTGGTAGGTACGAGCAGTACTTC. Looking up the rest from reference TRBV18 and TRBJ2-7 gives the full variable domain: NAGVMQNPRHLVRRRGQEARLRCSPMKGHSHVYWYRQLPEEGLKFMVYLQKENIIDESGMPKERFSAEFPKEGPSILRIQQVVRGDSAAYFCASSPAGQGGRYEQYFGPGTRLTVT.

CDR3 sequence (DNA): TGTGCCATCAGTGAGTCGGTGGGGGGTTTGACCGGGGAGCTGTTTTTT. This sequence encodes CAISESVGGLTGELFF. V usage is TRBV10-3 and J usage is TRBJ2-2, with D tentatively TRBD2 (6 bases). Germline CDR1 reads ENHRY; CDR2 reads SYGVKD. CDR3 length: 16 amino acids. Trimming removed 0 bases from V and 5 bases from J, with 13 bases in between.